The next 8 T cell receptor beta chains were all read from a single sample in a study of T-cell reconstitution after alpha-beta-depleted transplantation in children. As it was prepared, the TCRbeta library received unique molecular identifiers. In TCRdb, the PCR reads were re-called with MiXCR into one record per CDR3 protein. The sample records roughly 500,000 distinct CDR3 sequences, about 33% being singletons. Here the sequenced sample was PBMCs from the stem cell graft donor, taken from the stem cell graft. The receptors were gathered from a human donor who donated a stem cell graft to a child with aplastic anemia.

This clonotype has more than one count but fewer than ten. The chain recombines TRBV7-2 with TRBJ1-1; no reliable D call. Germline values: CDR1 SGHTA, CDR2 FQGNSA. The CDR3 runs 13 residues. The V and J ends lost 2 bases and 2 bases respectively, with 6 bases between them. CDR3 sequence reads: CASSLQPNTEAFF. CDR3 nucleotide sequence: TGTGCCAGCAGCTTACAGCCAAACACTGAAGCTTTCTTT.

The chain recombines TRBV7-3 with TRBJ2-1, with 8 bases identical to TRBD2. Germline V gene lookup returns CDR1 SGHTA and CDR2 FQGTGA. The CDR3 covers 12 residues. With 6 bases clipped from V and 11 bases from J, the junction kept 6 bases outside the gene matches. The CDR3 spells CASRDSGSKQFF. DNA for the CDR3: TGTGCCAGCAGAGACAGCGGGAGTAAGCAGTTCTTC.

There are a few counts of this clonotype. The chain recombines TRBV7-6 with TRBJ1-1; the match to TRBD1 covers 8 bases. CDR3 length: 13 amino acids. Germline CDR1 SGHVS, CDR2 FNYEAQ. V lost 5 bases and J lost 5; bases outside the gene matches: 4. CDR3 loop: CASSRTGPTEAFF. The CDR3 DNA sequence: TGTGCCAGCAGCCGGACAGGGCCTACTGAAGCTTTCTTT.

DNA for the CDR3: TGTGCCAGCTTGGACAAGATACCATCGAGGTCCTACGAGCAGTACTTC. This gives the protein CASLDKIPSRSYEQYF. V gene TRBV27 combines with J gene TRBJ2-7, with D perhaps matching TRBD1 (5 bases). V dropped 8 bases and J dropped 1 base, with 21 bases sitting between them. The CDR3 is made up of 16 amino acids. CDR1 MNHEY and CDR2 SMNVEV come from the germline V gene (reference sequence).

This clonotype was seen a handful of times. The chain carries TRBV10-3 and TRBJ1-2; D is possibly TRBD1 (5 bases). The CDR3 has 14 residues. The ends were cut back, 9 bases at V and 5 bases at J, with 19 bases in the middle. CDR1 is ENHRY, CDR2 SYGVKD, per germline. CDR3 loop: CAISFGTDHYGYTF. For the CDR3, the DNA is TGTGCCATAAGCTTCGGGACGGACCATTATGGCTACACCTTC.

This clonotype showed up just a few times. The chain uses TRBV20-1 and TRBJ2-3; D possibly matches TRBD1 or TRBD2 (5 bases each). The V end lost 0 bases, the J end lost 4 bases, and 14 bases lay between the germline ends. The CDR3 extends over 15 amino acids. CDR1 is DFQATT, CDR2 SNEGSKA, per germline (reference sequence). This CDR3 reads CSARDPVEGPDTQYF. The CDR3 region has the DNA TGCAGTGCTAGAGATCCGGTAGAGGGACCAGATACGCAGTATTTT.

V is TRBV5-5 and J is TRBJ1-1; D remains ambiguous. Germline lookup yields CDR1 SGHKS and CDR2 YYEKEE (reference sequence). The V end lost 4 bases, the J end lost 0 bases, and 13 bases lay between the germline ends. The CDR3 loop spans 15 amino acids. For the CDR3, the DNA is TGTGCCAGCAGCACCTTCAGAGGCATGAACACTGAAGCTTTCTTT. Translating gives CASSTFRGMNTEAFF.

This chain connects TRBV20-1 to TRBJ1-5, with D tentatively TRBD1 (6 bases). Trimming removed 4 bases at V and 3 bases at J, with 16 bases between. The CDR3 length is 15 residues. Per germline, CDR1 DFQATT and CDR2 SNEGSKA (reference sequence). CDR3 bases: TGCAGTGCTAATCGCGGAACAGGGCTCAATCAGCCCCAGCATTTT. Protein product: CSANRGTGLNQPQHF.